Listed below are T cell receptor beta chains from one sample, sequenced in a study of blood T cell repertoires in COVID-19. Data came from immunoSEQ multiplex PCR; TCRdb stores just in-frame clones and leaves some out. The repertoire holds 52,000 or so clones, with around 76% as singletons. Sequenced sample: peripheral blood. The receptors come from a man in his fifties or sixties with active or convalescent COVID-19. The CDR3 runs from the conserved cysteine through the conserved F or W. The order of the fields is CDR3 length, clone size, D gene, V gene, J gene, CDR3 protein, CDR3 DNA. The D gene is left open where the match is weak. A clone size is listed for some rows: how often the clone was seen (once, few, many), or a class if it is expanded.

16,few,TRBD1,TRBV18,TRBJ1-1,CASSPTGTGGGTEAFF,TGTGCCAGCTCACCCACCGGGACAGGGGGCGGCACTGAAGCTTTCTTT
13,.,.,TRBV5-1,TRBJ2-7,CASSLMGQGEQYF,TGCGCCAGCAGCTTGATGGGCCAGGGCGAGCAGTACTTC
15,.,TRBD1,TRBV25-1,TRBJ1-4,CASSEPGQPNEKLFF,TGTGCCAGCAGTGAACCGGGACAGCCGAATGAAAAACTGTTTTTT
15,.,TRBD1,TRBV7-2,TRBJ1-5,CASSPWTGAGQPQHF,TGTGCCAGCAGCCCTTGGACAGGGGCCGGTCAGCCCCAGCATTTT
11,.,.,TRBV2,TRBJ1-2,CASSGSYGYTF,TGTGCCAGCAGTGGGAGCTATGGCTACACCTTC
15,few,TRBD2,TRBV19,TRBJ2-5,CASSPLGGRVETQYF,TGTGCCAGTAGCCCGTTAGGCGGGAGGGTCGAGACCCAGTACTTC
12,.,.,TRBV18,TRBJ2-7,CASSPTTYEQYF,TGTGCCAGCTCCCCAACTACCTACGAGCAGTACTTC
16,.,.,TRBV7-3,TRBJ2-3,CASSPAQRMGTDTQYF,TGTGCCAGCAGCCCGGCCCAGCGGATGGGGACAGATACGCAGTATTTT
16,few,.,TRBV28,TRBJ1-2,CASSPSTLIWNYGYTF,TGTGCCAGCAGTCCGTCGACTTTGATCTGGAACTATGGCTACACCTTC
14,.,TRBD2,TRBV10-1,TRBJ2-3,CASNQGLATDTQYF,TGCGCCAGCAACCAAGGACTAGCGACAGATACGCAGTATTTT
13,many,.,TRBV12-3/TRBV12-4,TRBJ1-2,CASSFGLNYGYTF,TGTGCCAGCAGTTTCGGACTCAACTATGGCTACACCTTC
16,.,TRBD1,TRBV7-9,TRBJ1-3,CASSEGQGASGNTIYF,TGTGCCAGCAGCGAGGGACAGGGCGCCTCTGGAAACACCATATATTTT
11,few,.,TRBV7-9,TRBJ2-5,CASSLERTQYF,TGTGCCAGCAGCTTAGAGAGGACCCAGTACTTC
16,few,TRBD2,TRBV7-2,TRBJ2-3,CASSLASGGITDTQYF,TGTGCCAGCAGCTTAGCTAGCGGGGGGATCACAGATACGCAGTATTTT
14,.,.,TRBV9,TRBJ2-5,CASADSRLQETQYF,TGTGCCAGCGCAGACTCCCGCCTCCAAGAGACCCAGTACTTC
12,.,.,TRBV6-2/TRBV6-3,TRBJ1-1,CASSYSRFEAFF,TGTGCCAGCAGTTACTCCCGGTTTGAAGCTTTCTTT
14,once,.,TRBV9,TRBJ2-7,CASSDTENAFEQYF,TGTGCCAGCAGCGATACAGAGAACGCTTTTGAGCAGTACTTC
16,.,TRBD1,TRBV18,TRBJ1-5,CASSTGGQGINQPQHF,TGTGCCAGCTCAACCGGGGGACAGGGAATCAACCAGCCCCAGCATTTT
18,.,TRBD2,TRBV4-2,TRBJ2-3,CASSQAVPGGFKSDTQYF,TGTGCCAGCAGCCAAGCAGTGCCGGGAGGGTTTAAATCAGATACGCAGTATTTT
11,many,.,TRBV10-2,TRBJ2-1,CASSDFPEQFF,TGCGCCAGCAGTGACTTTCCCGAGCAGTTCTTC
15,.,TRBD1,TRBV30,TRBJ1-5,CAWSVPGQFNQPQHF,TGTGCCTGGAGTGTACCGGGACAGTTCAATCAGCCCCAGCATTTT
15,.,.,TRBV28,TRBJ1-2,CASSSLMGRNYGYTF,TGTGCCAGCAGTTCCCTGATGGGCCGTAACTATGGCTACACCTTC
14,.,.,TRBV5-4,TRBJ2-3,CASSAGARTDTQYF,TGTGCCAGCAGCGCCGGAGCCCGCACAGATACGCAGTATTTT
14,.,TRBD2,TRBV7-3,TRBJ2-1,CASSLLAGSREQFF,TGTGCCAGCAGCTTACTAGCGGGATCGCGGGAGCAGTTCTTC
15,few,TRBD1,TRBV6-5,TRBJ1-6,CASSYIGDSPSPLHF,TGTGCCAGCAGTTACATAGGGGACAGTCCGTCACCCCTCCACTTT
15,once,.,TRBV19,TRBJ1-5,CASIKTGYSNQPQHF,TGTGCCAGTATTAAGACAGGTTATAGCAATCAGCCCCAGCATTTT
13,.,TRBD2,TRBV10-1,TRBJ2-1,CASSDRGGGKQFF,TGCGCCAGCAGTGATCGTGGCGGGGGAAAGCAGTTCTTC